This T cell receptor beta chain was obtained from a study of control samples from healthy donors and cancer patients. Clones were sequenced by immunoSEQ multiplex PCR, and TCRdb holds only the in-frame ones, with some missing. Among 95,000 to 100,000 clones listed, around 89% were seen once. The V and J ends lost 0 bases and 5 bases respectively, with 5 bases between them. The germline CDR1 and CDR2 sequences are LNHNV and YYDKDF (reference sequence). This CDR3 region has 12 residues. The sequencing sample was made of blood. The J gene is TRBJ2-7, the V gene TRBV15; no definite D call. This TCR came from a man aged 30-40 years in good health. The CDR3 DNA is TGTGCCACCAGCAGAGATTTAGACGAGCAGTACTTC. Translated, it gives CATSRDLDEQYF.